These 5 T cell receptor beta chains originate from one sample sequenced in a study of tissue T cells after allogeneic stem cell transplantation. TCRdb's copy holds only in-frame clones and misses some; the assay was immunoSEQ multiplex PCR. The sample carries about 43,000 clones, 80% to 95% recorded once. Sequencing was performed on blood, taken before transplantation. The receptors stem from a woman aged 35 to 70 who later had graft-versus-host disease after an allogeneic stem cell transplant.

The chain joins TRBV30 to TRBJ1-6; TRBD1 might be the D (5 bases). CDR3 length equals 13 residues. V lost 2 bases and J 11 bases, leaving 13 bases between the germline ends. Germline V gene sequence: CDR1 GTSNPN, CDR2 SVGIG (reference sequence). Written as DNA, the CDR3 is TGTGCCTGGAGTAGTCAGGGACGTGCACCCCTCCACTTT. The encoded protein is CAWSSQGRAPLHF.

This chain links TRBV3-1 (or the pseudogene TRBV3-2) with TRBJ2-7; 13 bases map to TRBD2. CDR3 length: 14 amino acids. Germline CDR1 is LGHDT and CDR2 is YNNKEL (reference sequence). V was pared by 11 bases and J by 6 bases, with 10 bases of the junction left unmatched. Here the CDR3 reads CALWTSGRLGEQYF. In nucleotides, the CDR3 is TGTGCCTTATGGACTAGCGGGAGACTAGGCGAGCAGTACTTC.

In DNA, the CDR3 is TGCGCCAGCAGCCCAGGACAGGGGTATAATTCACCCCTCCACTTT. It yields the protein CASSPGQGYNSPLHF. This chain connects TRBV5-1 to TRBJ1-6; 9 bases are a match to TRBD1. Germline assignment: CDR1 SGHRS and CDR2 YFSETQ. J was trimmed by 4 bases and V by 4 bases; bases with no gene match: 3. CDR3 length: 15 amino acids.

The chain links TRBV30 to TRBJ1-2; D possibly corresponds to TRBD1 (5 bases). Germline values: CDR1 GTSNPN, CDR2 SVGIG (reference sequence). The CDR3 covers 12 residues. V lost 5 bases and J 8 bases, leaving 15 bases between the germline ends. The CDR3: CAWSTGLHGYTF. In DNA form, the CDR3 reads TGTGCCTGGTCCACAGGATTACACGGCTACACCTTC.

This chain joins TRBV21-1 and TRBJ2-7; TRBD1 is the table's D call and was not checked against the DNA. TRBV21-1 has pseudogene status. The length of the CDR3 is 19 residues. CDR3 protein: CASSSRTGLRSISSYEQYF. CDR3 in DNA: TGTGCCAGCAGCTCCCGGACAGGTCTTCGTTCGATAAGCTCCTACGAGCAGTACTTC.